A single sample is the source of the 8 T cell receptor beta chains below, sequenced in a study of blood T cell repertoires in COVID-19 (dated by TCRdb to about 2020). Library creation used the immunoSEQ multiplex PCR assay. Imported from immuneACCESS, the table was reduced by TCRdb to in-frame sequences with V and J called. These copies leave out some clones; in studies compared against another copy, an unresolved V gene accounts for under half, and the cause of the remainder is not known. This sample gives under 150,000 clones in total; approximately 90% of them show up just once. The biggest ten clones account for about 2.1% of the sample. The sample consisted of peripheral blood. Source of these receptors: a man between 65 and 80 years old with active COVID-19.

The chain is built from TRBV28 and TRBJ1-1; 7 nucleotides align to TRBD1. Germline loops: CDR1 MDHEN, CDR2 SYDVKM. The V and J ends lost 7 bases and 4 bases, in that order; junction bases with no gene match: 3. The length of the CDR3 is 12 residues. As DNA, the CDR3 is TGTGCCAGCAAAGAGGGGGCCACTGAAGCTTTCTTT. It codes for CASKEGATEAFF.

This clone was seen only once. V gene TRBV7-5 combines with J gene TRBJ1-6. TRBV7-5 is given as a pseudogene. There are 15 residues in the CDR3. The CDR3 sequence is CVRSLGRGRGSPLHF. The CDR3 coding sequence is TGTGTCAGAAGCTTAGGGAGGGGACGGGGTTCACCCCTCCACTTT.

The J gene is TRBJ2-4, the V gene TRBV6-1; D is unclear. CDR1 and CDR2 from the germline V gene are MNHNS and SASEGT. V was clipped by 3 bases and J by 0 bases, with 9 bases between them. The CDR3 is made up of 15 amino acids. CDR3 nucleotides: TGTGCCAGCAGTGACCTGATACAAGCCAAAAACATTCAGTACTTC. Protein sequence: CASSDLIQAKNIQYF.

This sequence joins TRBV7-3 and TRBJ2-4; 10 bases agree with TRBD1. V gave up 5 bases and J gave up 7 bases; unmatched junction bases: 5. Germline V gives CDR1 SGHTA, CDR2 FQGTGA. The CDR3 length is 14 residues. The CDR3 coding sequence is TGTGCCAGCAGCATGACAGGGGGCAGCAACATTCAGTACTTC. This gives the protein CASSMTGGSNIQYF.

The CDR3 coding sequence is TGTGCCAGCAGGGACAGGGCGGGCACCGGGGAGCTGTTTTTT. Protein product: CASRDRAGTGELFF. The genes are TRBV6-4 and TRBJ2-2; 8 positions agree with TRBD1. Trimming removed 6 bases from V and 4 bases from J; junction bases left unmatched: 4. The CDR3 runs to 14 residues. The germline CDR1 and CDR2 sequences are MRHNA and SNTAGT.

The count of this clone is one. The gene calls are TRBV28 and TRBJ2-1; 12 positions match TRBD2. V gave up 3 bases and J gave up 8 bases; unmatched junction bases: 8. The CDR3 runs 16 residues. The germline CDR1 and CDR2 sequences are MDHEN and SYDVKM. CDR3 region: CASSLRGLAGRDEQFF. The DNA of the CDR3 is TGTGCCAGCAGTTTGCGCGGACTAGCGGGACGGGATGAGCAGTTCTTC.

J is TRBJ1-2 and V is TRBV24-1; D is undetermined. The V gene's germline CDR1 is KGHDR and CDR2 SFDVKD. The CDR3 runs 14 residues. Trimming shortened V by 3 bases and J by 2 bases, and 9 bases separated the two germline ends. Written as DNA, the CDR3 is TGTGCCACCAGTGATCCCGACACCAACTATGGCTACACCTTC. Its protein product is CATSDPDTNYGYTF.

This clone was seen a single time. The chain has TRBV11-2 and TRBJ2-2, with a weak D call TRBD1 (5 bases). Germline-derived CDR1 and CDR2 are SGHAT and FQNNGV. The ends were cut back, 5 bases at V and 3 bases at J, with 10 bases in the middle. The CDR3 spans 14 residues. Here the CDR3 DNA reads TGTGCCAGCAGCGTGATCAGGGACACCGGGGAGCTGTTTTTT. This sequence encodes CASSVIRDTGELFF.